The clone carrying this T cell receptor beta chain is termed medium-sized (0.01 to 0.1%). After removal of 0 bases from V and 3 bases from J, the junction contained 0 bases not matched to a gene. Germline V gene lookup returns CDR1 SGDLS and CDR2 YYNGEE. The CDR3 is made up of 15 amino acids. Produced via immunoSEQ multiplex PCR; TCRdb's table is partial and in-frame only. The table lists about 10,000 clones, 70% to 75% of them singletons, with less than 25% in the top ten. This sample is part of a study of T cells after somatic rescue of genetic block. The clonotype comes from a boy aged 5-17 years. Sequenced input: peripheral blood mononuclear cells (PBMCs). J is TRBJ2-1 and V is TRBV9; 10 positions agree with TRBD2. CDR3 loop: CASSVVAGGYNEQFF. Written as DNA, the CDR3 is TGTGCCAGCAGCGTAGTAGCGGGAGGCTACAATGAGCAGTTCTTC. Complete variable domain (other parts from reference TRBV9 and TRBJ2-1): DSGVTQTPKHLITATGQRVTLRCSPRSGDLSVYWYQQSLDQGLQFLIQYYNGEERAKGNILERFSAQQFPDLHSELNLSSLELGDSALYFCASSVVAGGYNEQFFGPGTRLTVL.